This T cell receptor (beta chain) originates from a study of beta chain features in type 1 diabetes. Notes on the study in general: Shorter TCRB CDR3s, moderately but significantly so, marked every one of the four CD4+ subsets in Type 1 diabetes patients. The naive, central memory and Treg TCRB repertoires looked more alike in patients than they did in healthy donors.

Expressed TCRB transcripts were sequenced after all isolated RNA was converted to cDNA. Sequenced by immunoSEQ multiplex PCR; TCRdb stores in-frame clones only, minus some. Of around 650,000 clones in the sample, about an eighth were seen once. Sorting that relied on CD45RO/CCR7/CD25/CD127/CD95/CD27 yielded CD4+ naive, central memory, regulatory and stem cell-like memory cells. Trimming at V came to 2 bases and at J to 8 bases, leaving 8 bases not matched to a gene. The CDR3 extends over 16 amino acids. CDR1 is MRHNA, CDR2 SNTAGT, per germline. This clone was seen a few times. The antigen is unknown. J is TRBJ1-4 and V is TRBV6-4; 10 positions match TRBD1. This clonotype was sampled from a man aged 25-45 years with type 1 diabetes. The specimen sequenced was naive CD4+ T cells from blood. DNA for the CDR3: TGTGCCAGCAGTGACGGCTGGGACAGGGGTGACGAAAAACTGTTTTTT. It is translated as CASSDGWDRGDEKLFF.